The sequence of this T cell receptor (beta chain) was determined in a study of T cells in Graves' hyperthyroidism and ophthalmopathy (dated 2019 in TCRdb). General notes on the study: Peripheral blood was sampled at the time of initial diagnosis, prior to any treatment. To identify TCR V-J signatures that set the groups apart, the researchers used a discovery cohort of approximately 98 patients, made up of under 45 with Graves' ophthalmopathy and 57 with stable Graves' hyperthyroidism. Whether ophthalmopathy could be predicted prospectively was tested in an independent validation cohort made up of under 20 hyperthyroidism patients plus 17 patients who later progressed to ophthalmopathy. The 75 to 100 discovery patients were divided at random into training and test sets in a 7:3 ratio. In addition, the study compared T-cell repertoires in thyroid tissue and in blood from over 5 Graves' hyperthyroidism patients. Following sampling, methimazole starting at 30 mg daily was given to hyperthyroidism patients, and high-dose intravenous methylprednisolone was given to ophthalmopathy patients. The paper describes TCR Vbeta CDR3 sequencing of roughly 130 peripheral blood samples, made up of fewer than 50 ophthalmopathy patients, approximately 76 hyperthyroidism patients and 17 progressor patients. The paper's findings and limits, for the study overall: No statistical method was used to fix the sample size in advance, and group allocation was not hidden from the investigators. In validation, the model predicted progression to ophthalmopathy a median of approximately 6.6 months before onset, with about 64% sensitivity and 72.22% specificity. In cross-validation, a model built on a 13 V-J signature told ophthalmopathy apart from stable hyperthyroidism with just under 90% sensitivity and about 81% specificity, and in testing the same model reached 80%/75%. Most expanded thyroid clonotypes (frequency above 0.001) were also detected in blood, suggesting blood repertoires may reflect thyroid immune responses.

CDR1 and CDR2, looked up from the germline V gene (reference sequence), are GTSNPN and SVGIG. The CDR3 spans 15 residues, from the cysteine through the phenylalanine. Only the CDR3 region is kept as DNA, spanning 45 bases read in frame from base 1. Between the V and J ends, shortened by 1 base and 3 bases respectively, the junction contains 16 bases. A remark on this clonotype: What this receptor recognizes is not known. Per-base qualities were not stored, and no clone one base away is much larger.

TCR beta CDR3 regions were amplified from RNA transcripts. For the first round of RT-PCR on the TCR CDR3, the HTBI primer set was used together with the Qiagen OneStep RT-PCR kit. A second multiplex PCR round built the libraries, followed by size selection and purification. Sequencing of the libraries was done on an Illumina HiSeq2000 using paired-end 100 bp reads. The study's processing was this. SOAPnuke was used to process the raw data, throwing out any read that contained adapters or uncalled bases, had a mean Phred below 15, or lacked an exact constant-primer or identifier match. High-quality paired reads were merged using COPE v1.2.5, and each unique nucleotide sequence was defined as a clonotype. MiTCR v1.1 was used to align the clonotypes against IMGT TRBV, TRBD and TRBJ reference segments. The analysis included only V-J combinations with a frequency above 0.0001, which together covered approximately 99% of the repertoires. A TCS score was defined as the ratio between F50 (clonal expansion) and ExV (chaos), using BLOSUM62-based TCRdist between CDR3 peptides within each V-J. Welch's t-statistics and random forest reduced 450 to 600 V-J features to 10 to 15, which were used in a naive Bayes classifier (R e1071). The public reads were quality trimmed at Q25 with fastp and then assembled into clones with MiXCR by TCRdb, keeping productive beta chains. CDR3 protein duplicates are merged, each entry listing the most common genes and DNA. V and J calls and clone size were set by TCRdb, not the authors. The sample has under 750,000 distinct CDR3 sequences on record, about 17% of them singletons. Roughly 17% of the sample goes to the ten largest clones.

The hyperthyroidism patients were between 18 and 65 years old and newly diagnosed, with a disease duration of less than 2 months. Patients with uncontrolled infections, other autoimmune diseases, pregnancy or lactation were excluded. Clinical symptoms, serum thyroxine and TRAb, thyroid ultrasound, and orbital computed tomography formed the basis for the diagnoses. For progressor patients, blood was drawn at the first diagnosis of hyperthyroidism, before any ophthalmopathy symptoms had appeared. PBMCs were isolated from about 9.1 ml of fresh peripheral blood by Ficoll-Paque density gradient centrifugation. Progressor patients were defined as those initially diagnosed with Graves' hyperthyroidism in whom ophthalmopathy developed during follow-up. Total RNA was extracted with Trizol reagent, and quality was checked on an Agilent 2100 Bioanalyzer.

Source material: blood. The clonotype was recovered from a woman aged 50 to 65 with Graves' hyperthyroidism that later progressed to Graves' ophthalmopathy. In this chain, TRBV30 is recombined with TRBJ2-7; too little of a D gene remains to name it. The bases are TGTGCCTGGAGTGAGATGGTAGGAGCTCTCTACGAGCAGTACTTC. It encodes CAWSEMVGALYEQYF.